This is a list of T cell receptor beta chains from one sample in a study of CD4+ T cells in melanoma. The table came from immunoSEQ multiplex PCR; TCRdb's copy has only in-frame clones and leaves some out. The sample holds roughly 3,500 clones; around four fifths are singletons and the top ten take approximately 12%. The sample comprised tumor tissue. These receptors all come from a human donor with melanoma. The CDR3 runs from the conserved cysteine through the conserved F or W. The order of the fields is D gene, V gene, J gene, clone size, CDR3 DNA, CDR3 protein. D genes are given only for firm matches. Some rows mark clone size as missing; the rest say once, few, many or name a class of expanded clone.

NA	TRBV7-4	TRBJ1-5	NA	TGTGCCAGCAGCTCCCCACCAATAATTGTCCAGCCCCAGCATTTT	CASSSPPIIVQPQHF
NA	TRBV5-1	TRBJ2-7	NA	TGCGCCAGCAGCTTCTTGGGGGGCAGCTACGAGCAGTACTTC	CASSFLGGSYEQYF
NA	TRBV7-2	TRBJ2-1	NA	TGTGCCAGCAGTTCACTAGTGAATGAGCAGTTCTTC	CASSSLVNEQFF
TRBD1	TRBV10-3	TRBJ1-6	NA	TGTGCCATCAGTGATCTTATGGGACAGGGATCACCCCTCCACTTT	CAISDLMGQGSPLHF
TRBD1	TRBV7-6	TRBJ2-3	once	TGTGCCAGCAGTAAATTTGGACAGGGGGCAACAGATACGCAGTATTTT	CASSKFGQGATDTQYF
TRBD1	TRBV7-9	TRBJ2-7	NA	TGTGCCAGCAGCTTCACAGGGGGTTCCTACGAGCAGTACTTC	CASSFTGGSYEQYF
NA	TRBV7-6	TRBJ2-7	few	TGTGCCAGCAGCTCCTCCGGAGCAGGGGTGGGCAACGAGCAGTACTTC	CASSSSGAGVGNEQYF
NA	TRBV11-2	TRBJ2-7	NA	TGTGCCAGCAGCTTACAGAGATCCGAGCAGTACTTC	CASSLQRSEQYF
NA	TRBV6-5	TRBJ2-7	NA	TGTGCCAGCAGTTATACGGACCTCTCCTACGAGCAGTACTTC	CASSYTDLSYEQYF
NA	TRBV10-3	TRBJ2-3	NA	TGTGCCATCAGTGATCTTGTCACAGATACGCAGTATTTT	CAISDLVTDTQYF
NA	TRBV11-2	TRBJ2-5	NA	TGTGCCAGCAGCTTATCACGAGAGACCCAGTACTTC	CASSLSRETQYF
TRBD1	TRBV4-3	TRBJ1-1	few	TGCGCCAGCAGCCGAGGACAGGAGAACACTGAAGCTTTCTTT	CASSRGQENTEAFF
NA	TRBV7-2	TRBJ1-5	NA	TGTGCCAGCAGCCGAAATAGCAATCAGCCCCAGCATTTT	CASSRNSNQPQHF
TRBD1	TRBV7-2	TRBJ1-2	NA	TGTGCCAGCAGCCCGACACCGGGACAGGGGGCGCGAGGCTACACCTTC	CASSPTPGQGARGYTF
TRBD2	TRBV11-2	TRBJ2-4	NA	TGTGCCAGCAAAGCGGGAATTGGTAGCTCCCGGGCCAAAAACATTCAGTACTTC	CASKAGIGSSRAKNIQYF
NA	TRBV6-5	TRBJ1-3	once	TGTGCCAGCAGTTATCGTCGGCACTCTGGAAACACCATATATTTT	CASSYRRHSGNTIYF
TRBD1	TRBV27	TRBJ1-5	NA	TGTGCCAGCAGACCCGGGACAGCTAGCAATCAGCCCCAGCATTTT	CASRPGTASNQPQHF
TRBD2	TRBV29-1	TRBJ2-5	NA	TGCAGCGTTGCCGTGACTAGCGGGCAAGAGACCCAGTACTTC	CSVAVTSGQETQYF
NA	TRBV2	TRBJ2-1	NA	TGTGCCAGCAGTGGCCCGGGAAATGAGCAGTTCTTC	CASSGPGNEQFF
NA	TRBV4-1	TRBJ2-7	NA	TGCGCCAGCAGCCAAGACCCCTTCGGGAGCGGACTCTACGAGCAGTACTTC	CASSQDPFGSGLYEQYF
NA	TRBV9	TRBJ1-3	NA	TGTGCCAGCAGCGTAGCGGCTGACTCTGGAAACACCATATATTTT	CASSVAADSGNTIYF
TRBD1	TRBV7-8	TRBJ1-4	NA	TGTGCCAGCAGACCTAAGACAGGGCTACTTAATGAAAAACTGTTTTTT	CASRPKTGLLNEKLFF
TRBD2	TRBV7-7	TRBJ2-1	NA	TGTGCCAGCAGCTCGACTAGCGGGGGGCCCTACAATGAGCAGTTCTTC	CASSSTSGGPYNEQFF
TRBD1	TRBV27	TRBJ2-7	NA	TGTGCCAGCAGCCACAGGGGGCCCTACGAGCAGTACTTC	CASSHRGPYEQYF
TRBD1	TRBV4-3	TRBJ2-4	few	TGCGCCAGCAGCCAAGCGACAGGGGGCGGGATTCAGTACTTC	CASSQATGGGIQYF
TRBD1	TRBV5-4	TRBJ1-2	NA	TGTGCCAGCAGCTTGCCGGGACAGGGACACTATGGCTACACCTTC	CASSLPGQGHYGYTF
NA	TRBV29-1	TRBJ1-1	NA	TGCAGCGTTGACACGTTTCAGAACACTGAAGCTTTCTTT	CSVDTFQNTEAFF
TRBD2	TRBV6-4	TRBJ2-7	NA	TGTGCCAGCAGTGTAGCGGGAGGGACCCCCTACGAGCAGTACTTC	CASSVAGGTPYEQYF
TRBD2	TRBV2	TRBJ2-3	NA	TGTGCCAGCACATCCCTAGCGGGAGTAGGAGATACGCAGTATTTT	CASTSLAGVGDTQYF
NA	TRBV9	TRBJ2-1	NA	TGTGCCAGCAGCGCCCAATACGAGAGCTCCTACAATGAGCAGTTCTTC	CASSAQYESSYNEQFF
NA	TRBV28	TRBJ1-2	NA	TGTGCCAGCATACCTAGTAGGGCCAGCAAAGGCTACACCTTC	CASIPSRASKGYTF
TRBD2	TRBV5-4	TRBJ2-3	NA	TGTGCCAGCAGCTTCGCTAGCGGGACAGATACGCAGTATTTT	CASSFASGTDTQYF
TRBD1	TRBV9	TRBJ2-5	NA	TGTGCCAGCAGCACGACAGGGACAGAGACCCAGTACTTC	CASSTTGTETQYF
NA	TRBV5-6	TRBJ2-3	NA	TGTGCCAGCAGCTTGGGCCCGGGACTCACAACAGATACGCAGTATTTT	CASSLGPGLTTDTQYF
TRBD1	TRBV7-2	TRBJ1-3	NA	TGTGCCAGCAGCGCGGACAGGGTTGGAAACACCATATATTTT	CASSADRVGNTIYF
NA	TRBV6-6	TRBJ2-3	NA	TGTGCCAGCAGTTCTGGGGTTCTCACAGATACGCAGTATTTT	CASSSGVLTDTQYF
TRBD1	TRBV28	TRBJ1-2	NA	TGTGCCAGCAGTTTACCAACCTACAGGGCAGGGGGGTATGGCTACACCTTC	CASSLPTYRAGGYGYTF